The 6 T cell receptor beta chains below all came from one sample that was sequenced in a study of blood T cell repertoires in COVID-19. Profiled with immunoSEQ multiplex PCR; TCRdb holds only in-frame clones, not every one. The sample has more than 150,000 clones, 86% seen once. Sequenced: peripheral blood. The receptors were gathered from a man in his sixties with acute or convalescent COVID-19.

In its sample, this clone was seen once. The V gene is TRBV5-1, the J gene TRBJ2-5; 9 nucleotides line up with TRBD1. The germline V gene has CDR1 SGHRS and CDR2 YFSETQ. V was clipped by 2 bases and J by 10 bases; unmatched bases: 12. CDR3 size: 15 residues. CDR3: CASSLGQGMAGSQYF. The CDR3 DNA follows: TGCGCCAGCAGCTTAGGACAGGGGATGGCGGGGAGCCAGTACTTC. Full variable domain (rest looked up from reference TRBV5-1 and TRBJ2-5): KAGVTQTPRYLIKTRGQQVTLSCSPISGHRSVSWYQQTPGQGLQFLFEYFSETQRNKGNFPGRFSGRQFSNSRSEMNVSTLELGDSALYLCASSLGQGMAGSQYFGPGTRLLVL.

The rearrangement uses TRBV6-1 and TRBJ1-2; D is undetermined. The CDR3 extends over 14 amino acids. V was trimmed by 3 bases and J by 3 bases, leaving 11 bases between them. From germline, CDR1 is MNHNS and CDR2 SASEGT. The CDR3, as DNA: TGTGCCAGCAGTGAGAGGGTTTGGGACTATGGCTACACCTTC. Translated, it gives CASSERVWDYGYTF.

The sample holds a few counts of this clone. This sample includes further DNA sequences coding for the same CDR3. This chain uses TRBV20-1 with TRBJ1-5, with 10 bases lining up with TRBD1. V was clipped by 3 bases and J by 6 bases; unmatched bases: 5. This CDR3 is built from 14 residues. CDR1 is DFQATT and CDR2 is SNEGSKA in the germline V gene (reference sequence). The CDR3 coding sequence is TGCAGTGCTAGTCGACAGGGGGCAGGTCAGCCCCAGCATTTT. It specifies CSASRQGAGQPQHF.

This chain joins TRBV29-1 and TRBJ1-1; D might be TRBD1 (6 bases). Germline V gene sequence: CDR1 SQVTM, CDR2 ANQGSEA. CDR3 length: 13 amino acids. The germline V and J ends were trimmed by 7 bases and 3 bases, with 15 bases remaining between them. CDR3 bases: TGCAGCGCCAGGGACACGGGATACACTGAAGCTTTCTTT. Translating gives CSARDTGYTEAFF. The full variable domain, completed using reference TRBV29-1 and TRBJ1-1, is SAVISQKPSRDICQRGTSLTIQCQVDSQVTMMFWYRQQPGQSLTLIATANQGSEATYESGFVIDKFPISRPNLTFSTLTVSNMSPEDSSIYLCSARDTGYTEAFFGQGTRLTVV.

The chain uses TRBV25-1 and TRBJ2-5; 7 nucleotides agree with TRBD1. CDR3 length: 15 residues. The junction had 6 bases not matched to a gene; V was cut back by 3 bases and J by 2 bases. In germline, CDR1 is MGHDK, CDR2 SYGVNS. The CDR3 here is CASSDFRDSQETQYF. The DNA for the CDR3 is TGTGCCAGCAGTGACTTCCGGGACAGTCAAGAGACCCAGTACTTC.

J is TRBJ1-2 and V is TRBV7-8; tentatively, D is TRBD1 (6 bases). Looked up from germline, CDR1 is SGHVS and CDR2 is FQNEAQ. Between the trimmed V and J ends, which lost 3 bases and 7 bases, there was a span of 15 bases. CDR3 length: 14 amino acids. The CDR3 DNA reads TGTGCCAGCAGCTTGGGGGCAGGGCCCGGTGGCTACACCTTC. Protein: CASSLGAGPGGYTF.